The 23 T cell receptor beta chains below were found in one sample sequenced in a study of cytomegalovirus exposure and HLA in healthy donors. Some clones are missing from TCRdb's copy, which holds only in-frame ones; the method was immunoSEQ multiplex PCR. The data show under 400,000 clones, about nine tenths seen once. Specimen: PBMCs. The receptors originated from a woman aged 18-35 years in good health and CMV-seronegative.

This clone has just one count. The CDR3, as DNA: TGTGCCAGCAGTGAAGCGGCGGGGGGCGGAGAGACCCAGTACTTC. Translated, it gives CASSEAAGGGETQYF. This chain links TRBV6-1 with TRBJ2-5, with 8 bases aligning to TRBD2. Losses at the gene ends were 0 bases for V and 4 bases for J; bases not matched to a gene: 4. The CDR3 is made up of 15 amino acids. CDR1 is MNHNS and CDR2 is SASEGT in the germline V gene.

The V call is TRBV6-1, the J call TRBJ2-1, with 8 positions matching TRBD1. Trimming removed 0 bases from V and 6 bases from J; junction bases left unmatched: 4. Germline CDR1 is MNHNS and CDR2 is SASEGT. The CDR3 totals 15 residues. The CDR3 nucleotides read TGTGCCAGCAGTGAAGCGCAGGGGGCTTCCAATGAGCAGTTCTTC. Amino acid sequence: CASSEAQGASNEQFF.

The chain uses TRBV6-1 and TRBJ1-2, with D perhaps matching TRBD1 (6 bases). Trimming shortened V by 1 base and J by 3 bases, and 12 bases separated the two germline ends. Germline values: CDR1 MNHNS, CDR2 SASEGT. This CDR3 is 15 amino acids long. The CDR3 reads CASSEGGHLYYGYTF. In DNA form, the CDR3 reads TGTGCCAGCAGTGAAGGGGGACACCTATACTATGGCTACACCTTC.

The J gene is TRBJ2-3, the V gene TRBV4-2; D call uncertain. Trimming removed 1 base from V and 3 bases from J, with 5 bases in between. This CDR3 region has 13 residues. Germline assignment: CDR1 LGHNA and CDR2 YNFKEQ. In DNA, the CDR3 is TGTGCCAGCAGCCAAGCTTTAACAGATACGCAGTATTTT. As protein: CASSQALTDTQYF.

This clone was observed a few times. This chain joins TRBV5-8 and TRBJ1-2; 9 bases map to TRBD1. The CDR3 consists of 16 residues. The trim removed 4 bases at V and 4 bases at J, leaving 11 bases unmatched. The germline gives CDR1 SGHTS, CDR2 YDEGEE. The CDR3 loop is CASSTWTGANSYGYTF. The DNA for the CDR3 is TGTGCCAGCAGCACTTGGACAGGGGCCAACTCCTATGGCTACACCTTC.

This sequence joins TRBV28 and TRBJ2-7, with TRBD1 identical over 7 bases. Germline loops: CDR1 MDHEN, CDR2 SYDVKM. J lost 5 bases, V lost 10 bases, and 23 bases had no gene match. The CDR3 contains 17 residues. CDR3 bases: TGTGCCATCCAAAGACGGACAGGTAGCCTTTCCCCCCACGAGCAGTACTTC. This codes for CAIQRRTGSLSPHEQYF.

The chain is built from TRBV6-1 and TRBJ2-5; D may be TRBD2 (5 bases). Germline V gene sequence: CDR1 MNHNS, CDR2 SASEGT. V was trimmed by 2 bases and J by 5 bases, leaving 30 bases between them. The CDR3 loop spans 20 amino acids. The CDR3 DNA reads TGTGCCAGCAGTGAACCATCCCCTTGGCGGGCCGGGGTGGCTGTGGAGACCCAGTACTTC. It encodes CASSEPSPWRAGVAVETQYF.

This clone was counted once. The chain is built from TRBV5-4 and TRBJ1-4; a weak D match, TRBD1 (6 bases). The CDR3 spans 15 residues. Germline assignment: CDR1 SGHNT and CDR2 YYREEE (reference sequence). Deletions cut 3 bases from V and 1 base from J, with 10 bases between. CDR3 DNA sequence: TGTGCCAGCAGCTCGTACAGGGAAACTAATGAAAAACTGTTTTTT. Its protein product is CASSSYRETNEKLFF.

This clone was found once. The gene calls are TRBV6-5 and TRBJ2-3; TRBD2 agrees at 13 bases. The CDR3 extends over 15 amino acids. J lost 6 bases, V lost 4 bases, and 4 bases had no gene match. Germline V gene data show CDR1 as MNHEY and CDR2 as SVGAGI. The CDR3 DNA reads TGTGCCAGCAGTTCTACTAGCGGGAGGGCCGATACGCAGTATTTT. Translating it yields CASSSTSGRADTQYF.

The chain uses TRBV28 and TRBJ1-1; 9 bases map to TRBD1. Unmatched junction bases numbered 10, after V lost 6 bases and J lost 5 bases. The CDR3 covers 15 residues. CDR1 and CDR2 (germline): MDHEN, SYDVKM. CDR3 residues: CASRPSGTGKTEAFF. CDR3 bases: TGTGCCAGCAGACCGTCCGGGACAGGGAAAACTGAAGCTTTCTTT.

The J gene is TRBJ2-3, the V gene TRBV30; TRBD2 matches 13 bases. CDR1 is GTSNPN, CDR2 SVGIG, per germline (reference sequence). V gave up 0 bases and J gave up 4 bases; unmatched junction bases: 10. CDR3 length: 18 amino acids. As DNA, the CDR3 is TGTGCCTGGAGTGTACCCAGGACTAGCGGGAGTATGGCAGATACGCAGTATTTT. It translates to CAWSVPRTSGSMADTQYF.

The chain employs TRBV28 and TRBJ2-1, with TRBD2 matching over 9 bases. Germline V CDR1 and CDR2: MDHEN, SYDVKM. CDR3 length equals 20 residues. V shed 7 bases and J 4 bases; nucleotides not matched to a gene: 23. The DNA for the CDR3 is TGTGCCAGCAACTTAGGGGGGGCAGTCCGACCTAGCGGGGATTACAATGAGCAGTTCTTC. This sequence encodes CASNLGGAVRPSGDYNEQFF.

This clone was seen only once. V is TRBV6-1 and J is TRBJ2-5, with TRBD1 identical over 8 bases. The germline gives CDR1 MNHNS, CDR2 SASEGT. V gave up 4 bases and J gave up 5 bases; unmatched junction bases: 6. This CDR3 has 14 residues. This CDR3 reads CASSGPGGTETQYF. For the CDR3, the DNA is TGTGCCAGCAGTGGCCCAGGGGGCACGGAGACCCAGTACTTC.

About this clone: At the DNA level, this CDR3 is encoded by other sequences in the same sample as well. This chain connects TRBV11-2 to TRBJ2-3; 7 nucleotides match TRBD2. With 2 bases clipped from V and 1 base from J, the junction kept 0 bases outside the gene matches. Germline CDR1 and CDR2: SGHAT and FQNNGV. The CDR3 spans 14 residues. The CDR3 DNA reads as TGTGCCAGCAGCTTAACTAGCGGCACAGATACGCAGTATTTT. It encodes CASSLTSGTDTQYF.

The CDR3 region is CASSLSSSPADTQYF. CDR3 bases: TGTGCCAGCAGTTTAAGCTCTAGCCCAGCAGATACGCAGTATTTT. The rearrangement uses TRBV7-9 and TRBJ2-3, with TRBD2 as a possible D gene (5 bases). This CDR3 spans 15 amino acids. V was shortened by 6 bases and J by 4 bases, with 17 bases between the two germline ends. Per germline, CDR1 SEHNR and CDR2 FQNEAQ (reference sequence). The whole variable domain, remainder taken from reference TRBV7-9 and TRBJ2-3, is DTGVSQNPRHKITKRGQNVTFRCDPISEHNRLYWYRQTLGQGPEFLTYFQNEAQLEKSRLLSDRFSAERPKGSFSTLEIQRTEQGDSAMYLCASSLSSSPADTQYFGPGTRLTVL.

The chain uses TRBV27 and TRBJ1-2, with D possibly TRBD1 on 5 matching bases. The CDR3 totals 12 residues. Germline V gene data show CDR1 as MNHEY and CDR2 as SMNVEV (reference sequence). The V gene lost 6 bases and the J gene lost 12 bases, with 17 bases spanning the gap. The CDR3 sequence is CASRNHLRVHTF. The CDR3 DNA sequence: TGTGCCAGCAGAAACCATCTCAGGGTTCACACCTTC.

The gene calls are TRBV29-1 and TRBJ2-1; TRBD1 agrees at 9 bases. The CDR3 is 14 residues long. The germline CDR1 and CDR2 sequences are SQVTM and ANQGSEA. J lost 10 bases, V lost 4 bases, and 11 bases had no gene match. CDR3 residues: CSVVRDRVEGEQFF. CDR3 nucleotides: TGCAGCGTTGTGCGGGACAGGGTAGAGGGAGAGCAGTTCTTC.

The V call is TRBV28, the J call TRBJ1-2; D gene uncertain. Germline V gene data show CDR1 as MDHEN and CDR2 as SYDVKM. The CDR3 runs to 15 residues. The V gene lost 5 bases and the J gene lost 4 bases, with 17 bases spanning the gap. CDR3 nucleotides: TGTGCCAGCAGTCTTCCCGCTACGTTCGGCTATGGCTACACCTTC. Its translation: CASSLPATFGYGYTF.

The rearrangement joins TRBV2 to TRBJ1-2; TRBD1 might be the D (6 bases). V lost 0 bases to trimming and J lost 3 bases, with 14 bases between them. Germline CDR1 reads SNHLY; CDR2 reads FYNNEI. This CDR3 has 16 residues. CDR3 nucleotide sequence: TGTGCCAGCAGTGAAGCCCAGGCGGGGGCTGACTATGGCTACACCTTC. Its protein is CASSEAQAGADYGYTF.

V is TRBV30 and J is TRBJ2-1, with D tentatively TRBD2 (5 bases). CDR3 length: 14 residues. The germline V gene has CDR1 GTSNPN and CDR2 SVGIG (reference sequence). V was shortened by 3 bases and J by 0 bases, with 9 bases between the two germline ends. CDR3 DNA sequence: TGTGCCTGGAGCCTAGCTTCCTCCTACAATGAGCAGTTCTTC. This encodes CAWSLASSYNEQFF.

This clone was detected a few times. The rearrangement uses TRBV29-1 and TRBJ1-2; the D is unclear. CDR3 length equals 10 residues. The germline gives CDR1 SQVTM, CDR2 ANQGSEA. V lost 4 bases to trimming and J lost 8 bases, with 8 bases between them. In nucleotides, the CDR3 is TGCAGCGTTGCGGGGTACGGCTACACCTTC. Amino acids: CSVAGYGYTF.

This rearrangement joins TRBV2 to TRBJ1-1; 7 bases match TRBD1. The CDR3 spans 13 residues. V lost 8 bases and J lost 5; bases outside the gene matches: 8. Per germline, CDR1 SNHLY and CDR2 FYNNEI. DNA for the CDR3: TGTGCCAGCTGGGACAGCCTCGGGACTGAAGCTTTCTTT. Encoded protein: CASWDSLGTEAFF.

V and J are TRBV28 and TRBJ1-1; 8 bases match TRBD1. The CDR3 runs to 14 residues. Germline V lookup: CDR1 MDHEN, CDR2 SYDVKM. V lost 9 bases to trimming and J lost 1 base; unmatched junction nucleotides: 7. CDR3 amino acids: CASLLQGGNTEAFF. The DNA of the CDR3 is TGTGCCAGTCTGTTACAGGGGGGGAACACTGAAGCTTTCTTT.